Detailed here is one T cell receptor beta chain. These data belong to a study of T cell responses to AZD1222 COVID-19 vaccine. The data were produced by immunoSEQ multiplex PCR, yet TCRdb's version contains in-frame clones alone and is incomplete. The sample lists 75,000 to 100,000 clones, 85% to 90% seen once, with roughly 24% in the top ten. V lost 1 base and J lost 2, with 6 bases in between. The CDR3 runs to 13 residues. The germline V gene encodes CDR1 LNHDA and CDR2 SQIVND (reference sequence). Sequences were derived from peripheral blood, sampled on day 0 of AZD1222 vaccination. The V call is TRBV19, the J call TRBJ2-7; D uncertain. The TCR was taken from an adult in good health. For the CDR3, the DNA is TGTGCCAGTAGTATAGGCTCAGCCTACGAGCAGTACTTC. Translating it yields CASSIGSAYEQYF.